The 24 T cell receptor beta chains below were found in one sample sequenced in a study of shared clonotypes between healthy human individuals. CD45RO-negative CD8 cells positively selected for CCR7 made up the naive population, which excluded terminally differentiated effector memory CD45RA+ cells. TCRdb's copy holds only in-frame clones and misses some; the assay was immunoSEQ multiplex PCR. The table records around 2,000,000 clones, just over 90% of them present only once. The sequenced sample was naive CD8+ T cells from PBMCs. The origin of the receptors is a man younger than 30 in good health. Some clones in this sample may be carry-over from other donors' samples.

The chain has TRBV15 and TRBJ2-7; D is undetermined. Germline V gene sequence: CDR1 LNHNV, CDR2 YYDKDF (reference sequence). The CDR3 is made up of 15 amino acids. The V end lost 4 bases, the J end lost 0 bases, and 13 bases lay between the germline ends. As DNA, the CDR3 is TGTGCCACCAGCACAGACCCTCCCGGCTCCTACGAGCAGTACTTC. This gives the protein CATSTDPPGSYEQYF.

J is TRBJ2-1 and V is TRBV28, with TRBD2 matching over 7 bases. V lost 4 bases, J lost 1 base, and 7 bases stayed unmatched. The length of the CDR3 is 16 residues. CDR1 is MDHEN and CDR2 is SYDVKM in the germline V gene. For the CDR3, the DNA is TGTGCCAGCAGTTCCGAGCGGGAATGGTCCTACAATGAGCAGTTCTTC. Protein sequence: CASSSEREWSYNEQFF.

Concerning this clone: Other DNA sequences in the sample encode the same CDR3. V and J are TRBV29-1 and TRBJ2-7; D ambiguous. Germline V gene sequence: CDR1 SQVTM, CDR2 ANQGSEA. With 4 bases removed from V and 4 bases from J, the gap between germline ends came to 11 bases. CDR3 size: 12 residues. The CDR3 DNA follows: TGCAGCGTTGTATCCGGTTCTTACGAGCAGTACTTC. It is translated as CSVVSGSYEQYF.

The J gene is TRBJ2-1, the V gene TRBV20-1; D is uncertain. CDR1 is DFQATT and CDR2 is SNEGSKA in the germline V gene (reference sequence). The germline V and J ends were trimmed by 8 bases and 5 bases, with 4 bases remaining between them. This CDR3 has 9 amino acids. In DNA, the CDR3 is TGCAGTACTCACAATGAGCAGTTCTTC. Protein: CSTHNEQFF.

Note on this clone: Other nucleotide sequences in the sample specify the same CDR3. The gene calls are TRBV28 and TRBJ2-7, with 10 nucleotides matching TRBD2. CDR3 length: 15 amino acids. Germline values: CDR1 MDHEN, CDR2 SYDVKM. V gave up 2 bases and J gave up 7 bases; unmatched junction bases: 8. CDR3 coding DNA: TGTGCCAGCAGTTTAGGTCTAGCGGGAGTTAGGGAGCAGTACTTC. This sequence encodes CASSLGLAGVREQYF. The variable domain in full, with the rest retrieved from reference TRBV28 and TRBJ2-7, is DVKVTQSSRYLVKRTGEKVFLECVQDMDHENMFWYRQDPGLGLRLIYFSYDVKMKEKGDIPEGYSVSREKKERFSLILESASTNQTSMYLCASSLGLAGVREQYFGPGTRLTVT.

In its sample, this clone was seen once. This rearrangement joins TRBV9 to TRBJ2-5; TRBD2 aligns across 7 bases. This CDR3 region has 16 residues. Trimming at V came to 4 bases and at J to 1 base, leaving 10 bases not matched to a gene. CDR1 and CDR2 from the germline V gene are SGDLS and YYNGEE. The CDR3 sequence is CASSLPGGQPQETQYF. For the CDR3, the DNA is TGTGCCAGCAGCCTCCCGGGAGGCCAGCCCCAAGAGACCCAGTACTTC.

A single count supports this clone. The rearrangement joins TRBV11-2 to TRBJ1-5; the D gene is possibly TRBD1 (5 bases). CDR1 and CDR2 from the germline V gene are SGHAT and FQNNGV. Trimming shortened V by 5 bases and J by 6 bases, and 14 bases separated the two germline ends. The CDR3 is 14 amino acids. For the CDR3, the DNA is TGTGCCAGCAGCGAACGGGGCGGGAGTCAGCCCCAGCATTTT. It translates to CASSERGGSQPQHF. The variable domain in full, completed from reference TRBV11-2 and TRBJ1-5, reads EAGVAQSPRYKIIEKRQSVAFWCNPISGHATLYWYQQILGQGPKLLIQFQNNGVVDDSQLPKDRFSAERLKGVDSTLKIQPAKLEDSAVYLCASSERGGSQPQHFGDGTRLSIL.

In this sample, this clone turned up once. This sequence joins TRBV5-6 and TRBJ2-5; the D call may be TRBD1 or TRBD2 (5 bases each). Deletions cut 5 bases from V and 4 bases from J, with 21 bases between. The length of the CDR3 is 16 residues. Germline V gives CDR1 SGHDT, CDR2 YYEEEE. CDR3 sequence (DNA): TGTGCCAGCAGGGGGGAAACAAACCTTCTGGGAGAGACCCAGTACTTC. This translates into CASRGETNLLGETQYF.

The chain joins TRBV27 to TRBJ2-7, with 7 bases aligning to TRBD1. The CDR3 is 14 residues long. V shed 5 bases, J shed 3 bases, and the junction held 7 bases outside the gene matches. CDR1 is MNHEY, CDR2 SMNVEV, per germline (reference sequence). CDR3 nucleotides: TGTGCCAGCAGTCCTTCGGGACAGATCTACGAGCAGTACTTC. It translates to CASSPSGQIYEQYF.

V and J are TRBV27 and TRBJ2-7; D unresolved. In germline, CDR1 is MNHEY, CDR2 SMNVEV (reference sequence). This CDR3 has 14 amino acids. V lost 1 base, J lost 2 bases, and 9 bases lay in between. The CDR3 DNA sequence: TGTGCCAGCAGTTTATTCGGGTTGACCTACGAGCAGTACTTC. Translated: CASSLFGLTYEQYF.

Concerning this clone itself: Within the sample, other DNA sequences also encode this same CDR3. The chain combines TRBV5-1 with TRBJ2-7; no firm D call. Trimming pared 0 bases from V and 5 bases from J, leaving 6 bases between. The CDR3 is 12 amino acids. CDR1 and CDR2 from the germline V gene are SGHRS and YFSETQ. CDR3 in amino acids: CASSLGANEQYF. CDR3 nucleotide sequence: TGCGCCAGCAGCTTGGGGGCTAACGAGCAGTACTTC. Drawing the rest from reference TRBV5-1 and TRBJ2-7, the complete variable domain is KAGVTQTPRYLIKTRGQQVTLSCSPISGHRSVSWYQQTPGQGLQFLFEYFSETQRNKGNFPGRFSGRQFSNSRSEMNVSTLELGDSALYLCASSLGANEQYFGPGTRLTVT.

V gene TRBV23-1 combines with J gene TRBJ2-1; the match to TRBD2 covers 8 bases. TRBV23-1 is sorted into the ORF group, with uncertain function. The V gene end was trimmed by 3 bases and the J gene end by 0 bases; junction bases not matched to a gene: 10. The CDR3 has 18 residues. The CDR3 region is CASSHPGGTSNSYNEQFF. Here the CDR3 DNA reads TGCGCCAGCAGTCATCCGGGAGGGACTTCTAACTCCTACAATGAGCAGTTCTTC.

Regarding this clone: This specimen includes other DNA sequences encoding the same CDR3. The CDR3 nucleotides read TGCAGCGTGTTAGGACTAGCGGTGAGCTCCTACGAGCAGTACTTC. Translated, it gives CSVLGLAVSSYEQYF. This sequence joins TRBV29-1 and TRBJ2-7, with 10 nucleotides matching TRBD2. The CDR3 is 15 residues long. Trimming at V came to 6 bases and at J to 0 bases, leaving 8 bases not matched to a gene. Germline-derived CDR1 and CDR2 are SQVTM and ANQGSEA.

V usage is TRBV7-2 and J usage is TRBJ2-3, with 9 positions matching TRBD2. Losses at the gene ends were 1 base for V and 4 bases for J; bases not matched to a gene: 9. CDR3 length: 17 residues. Per the germline V gene, CDR1 is SGHTA and CDR2 is FQGNSA. CDR3 DNA: TGTGCCAGCAGCTTAGGGTACGGCGGGAGGGCCGCAGATACGCAGTATTTT. It is translated as CASSLGYGGRAADTQYF.

The V call is TRBV4-1, the J call TRBJ2-1; 11 bases line up with TRBD2. The CDR3 loop spans 14 amino acids. With V trimmed by 3 bases and J by 8 bases, 3 bases remained unmatched. From germline, CDR1 is MGHRA and CDR2 YSYEKL. The CDR3 region is CASSQTSGKHEQFF. In DNA, the CDR3 is TGCGCCAGCAGCCAGACTAGCGGGAAGCATGAGCAGTTCTTC.

The V gene is TRBV19, the J gene TRBJ1-5; 8 positions match TRBD1. V lost 10 bases and J lost 0; bases outside the gene matches: 5. This CDR3 is built from 14 residues. CDR1 LNHDA and CDR2 SQIVND come from the germline V gene (reference sequence). CDR3 in DNA: TGTGCCATCGGTGGACAGGGTAGCAATCAGCCCCAGCATTTT. It yields the protein CAIGGQGSNQPQHF.

J is TRBJ2-7 and V is TRBV27; the D gene is possibly TRBD1 (5 bases). The germline CDR1 and CDR2 sequences are MNHEY and SMNVEV (reference sequence). V was cut by 1 base and J by 6 bases, with 13 bases left in between. CDR3 size: 14 residues. DNA for the CDR3: TGTGCCAGCAGTTTATTGGGCAGGGTGAGCGAGCAGTACTTC. Translated, it gives CASSLLGRVSEQYF.

The CDR3 reads CASSQVAGDRDWWAEPQHF. CDR3 bases: TGCGCCAGCAGCCAAGTCGCAGGGGACAGGGACTGGTGGGCTGAGCCCCAGCATTTT. This sequence joins TRBV4-3 and TRBJ1-5; 9 positions agree with TRBD1. Trimming removed 1 base from V and 8 bases from J; junction bases left unmatched: 18. CDR1 is LGHNA and CDR2 is YSLEER in the germline V gene. The CDR3 contains 19 residues.

This rearrangement joins TRBV27 to TRBJ1-1; 9 bases match TRBD1. The junction had 3 bases not matched to a gene; V was cut back by 4 bases and J by 0 bases. The CDR3 length is 15 residues. In germline, CDR1 is MNHEY, CDR2 SMNVEV (reference sequence). The CDR3: CASSSWDRVNTEAFF. In nucleotides, the CDR3 is TGTGCCAGCAGTTCTTGGGACAGGGTGAACACTGAAGCTTTCTTT.

The genes are TRBV9 and TRBJ2-1; tentative D call: TRBD2 (6 bases). Germline V gene data show CDR1 as SGDLS and CDR2 as YYNGEE. CDR3 size: 16 residues. Trimming removed 0 bases from V and 0 bases from J, with 10 bases in between. The CDR3 region has the DNA TGTGCCAGCAGCGTAGACGGGGGAACCTCCTACAATGAGCAGTTCTTC. Translating it yields CASSVDGGTSYNEQFF.

About this clone: Other nucleotide sequences from this sample produce the same CDR3. V gene TRBV9 combines with J gene TRBJ2-7; possible D gene TRBD2, 5 bases. This CDR3 is 13 amino acids long. Trimming removed 0 bases at V and 1 base at J, with 5 bases between. The V gene's germline CDR1 is SGDLS and CDR2 YYNGEE. Written as DNA, the CDR3 is TGTGCCAGCAGCGTAGGGGAGTCCTACGAGCAGTACTTC. It translates to CASSVGESYEQYF.

CDR3 coding DNA: TGTGCCAGCAGTCAGGACAGGGGTGGCTATGGCTACACCTTC. Amino acid sequence: CASSQDRGGYGYTF. The chain uses TRBV13 and TRBJ1-2, with 9 bases lining up with TRBD1. In germline, CDR1 is PRHDT, CDR2 FYEKMQ (reference sequence). The CDR3 extends over 14 amino acids. With 6 bases clipped from V and 4 bases from J, the junction kept 6 bases outside the gene matches.

V and J are TRBV30 and TRBJ1-5; D call uncertain. The CDR3 spans 15 residues. From germline, CDR1 is GTSNPN and CDR2 SVGIG (reference sequence). Trimming removed 0 bases at V and 3 bases at J, with 12 bases between. The CDR3 reads CAWSVERTYNQPQHF. The CDR3 DNA sequence: TGTGCCTGGAGTGTTGAAAGGACCTACAATCAGCCCCAGCATTTT.

The chain is built from TRBV30 and TRBJ2-5; the match to TRBD1 covers 7 bases. V was clipped by 1 base and J by 6 bases; unmatched bases: 8. The CDR3 covers 14 residues. The germline V gene has CDR1 GTSNPN and CDR2 SVGIG (reference sequence). The CDR3 nucleotides read TGTGCCTGGAGTGCCCCAAACAGGGGTCAGACCCAGTACTTC. Translation: CAWSAPNRGQTQYF.